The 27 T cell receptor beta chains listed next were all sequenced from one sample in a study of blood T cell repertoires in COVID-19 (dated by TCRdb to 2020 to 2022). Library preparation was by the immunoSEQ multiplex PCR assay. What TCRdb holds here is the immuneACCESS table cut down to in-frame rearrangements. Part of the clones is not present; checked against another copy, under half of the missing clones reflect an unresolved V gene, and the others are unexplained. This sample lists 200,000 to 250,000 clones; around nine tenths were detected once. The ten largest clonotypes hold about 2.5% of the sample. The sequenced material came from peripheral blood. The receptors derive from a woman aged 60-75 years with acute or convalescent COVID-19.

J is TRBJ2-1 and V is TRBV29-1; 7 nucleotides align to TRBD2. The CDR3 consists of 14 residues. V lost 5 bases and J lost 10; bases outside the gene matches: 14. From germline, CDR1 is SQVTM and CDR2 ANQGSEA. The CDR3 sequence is CSVLPSGWGGEQFF. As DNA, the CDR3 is TGCAGCGTTTTACCTAGCGGCTGGGGAGGAGAGCAGTTCTTC.

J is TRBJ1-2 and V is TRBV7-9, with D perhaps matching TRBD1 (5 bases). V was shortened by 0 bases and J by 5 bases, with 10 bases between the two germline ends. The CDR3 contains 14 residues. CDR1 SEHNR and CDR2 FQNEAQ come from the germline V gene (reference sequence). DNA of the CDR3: TGTGCCAGCAGCTTAGCAGGGGAAGGGTATGGCTACACCTTC. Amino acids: CASSLAGEGYGYTF.

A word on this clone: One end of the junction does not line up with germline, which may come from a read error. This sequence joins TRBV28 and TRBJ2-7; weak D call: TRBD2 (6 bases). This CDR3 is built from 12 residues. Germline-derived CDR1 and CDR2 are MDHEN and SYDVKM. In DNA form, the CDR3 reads TGTGCCAGCAGTTTACGTACCGGGACTGACAGTTTC. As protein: CASSLRTGTDSF.

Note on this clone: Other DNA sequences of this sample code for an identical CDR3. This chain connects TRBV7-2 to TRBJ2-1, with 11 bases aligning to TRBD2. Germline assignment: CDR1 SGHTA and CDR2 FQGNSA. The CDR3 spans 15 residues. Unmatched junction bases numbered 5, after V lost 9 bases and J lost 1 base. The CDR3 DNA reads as TGTGCCAGTTCGACTAGCGGGATATCCTACAATGAGCAGTTCTTC. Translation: CASSTSGISYNEQFF.

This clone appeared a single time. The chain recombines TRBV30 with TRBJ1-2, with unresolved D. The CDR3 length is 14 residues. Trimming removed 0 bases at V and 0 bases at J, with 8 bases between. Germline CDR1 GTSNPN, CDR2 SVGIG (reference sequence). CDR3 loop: CAWSVRGSNYGYTF. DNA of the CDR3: TGTGCCTGGAGTGTACGAGGTTCTAACTATGGCTACACCTTC.

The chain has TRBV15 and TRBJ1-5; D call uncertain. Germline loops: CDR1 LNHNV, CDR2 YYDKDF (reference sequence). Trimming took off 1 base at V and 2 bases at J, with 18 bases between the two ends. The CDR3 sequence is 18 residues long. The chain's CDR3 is CATSRGGVGILGNQPQHF. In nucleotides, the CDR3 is TGTGCCACCAGCAGAGGAGGTGTAGGCATCTTGGGCAATCAGCCCCAGCATTTT.

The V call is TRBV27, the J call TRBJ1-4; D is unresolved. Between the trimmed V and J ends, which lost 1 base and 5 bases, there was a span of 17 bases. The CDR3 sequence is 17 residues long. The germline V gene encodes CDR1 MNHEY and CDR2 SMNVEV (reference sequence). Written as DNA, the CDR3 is TGTGCCAGCAGTTTATATCAGAGAGGGCTTTCCAATGAAAAACTGTTTTTT. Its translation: CASSLYQRGLSNEKLFF. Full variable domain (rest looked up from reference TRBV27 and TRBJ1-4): EAQVTQNPRYLITVTGKKLTVTCSQNMNHEYMSWYRQDPGLGLRQIYYSMNVEVTDKGDVPEGYKVSRKEKRNFPLILESPSPNQTSLYFCASSLYQRGLSNEKLFFGSGTQLSVL.

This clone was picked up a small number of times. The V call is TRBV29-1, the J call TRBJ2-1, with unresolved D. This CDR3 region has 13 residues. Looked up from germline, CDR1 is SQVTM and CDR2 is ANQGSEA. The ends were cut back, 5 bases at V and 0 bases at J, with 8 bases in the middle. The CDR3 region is CSVSTASYNEQFF. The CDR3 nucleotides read TGCAGCGTTTCTACAGCCTCCTACAATGAGCAGTTCTTC.

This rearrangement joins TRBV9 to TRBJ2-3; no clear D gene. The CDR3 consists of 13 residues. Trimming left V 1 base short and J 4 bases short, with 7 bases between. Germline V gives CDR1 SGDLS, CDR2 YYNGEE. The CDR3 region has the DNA TGTGCCAGCAGCGTACAGGTGGCAGATACGCAGTATTTT. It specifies CASSVQVADTQYF.

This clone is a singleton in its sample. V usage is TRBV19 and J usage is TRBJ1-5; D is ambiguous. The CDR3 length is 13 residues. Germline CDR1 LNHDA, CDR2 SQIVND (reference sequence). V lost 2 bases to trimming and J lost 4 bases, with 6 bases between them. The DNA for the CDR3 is TGTGCCAGTAGTATACAGGTAAATCAGCCCCAGCATTTT. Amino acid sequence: CASSIQVNQPQHF.

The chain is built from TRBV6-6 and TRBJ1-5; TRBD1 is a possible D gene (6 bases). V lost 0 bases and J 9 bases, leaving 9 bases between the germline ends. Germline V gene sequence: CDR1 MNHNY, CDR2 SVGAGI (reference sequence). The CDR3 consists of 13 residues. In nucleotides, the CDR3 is TGTGCCAGCAGTTACTCGCAGGGGAGGCCCCAGCATTTT. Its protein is CASSYSQGRPQHF.

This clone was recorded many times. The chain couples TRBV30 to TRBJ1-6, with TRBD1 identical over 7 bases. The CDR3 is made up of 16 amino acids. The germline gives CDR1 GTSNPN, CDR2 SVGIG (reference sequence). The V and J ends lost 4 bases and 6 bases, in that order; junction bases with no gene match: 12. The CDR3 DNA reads TGTGCCTGGACCTACCTGCGGACAGGATTTAATTCACCCCTCCACTTT. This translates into CAWTYLRTGFNSPLHF.

CDR3 region: CASSQDRLATGELFF. Written as DNA, the CDR3 is TGTGCCAGCAGCCAAGATAGGTTAGCGACCGGGGAGCTGTTTTTT. The chain carries TRBV3-1 (or the pseudogene TRBV3-2) and TRBJ2-2; D is possibly TRBD2 (5 bases). The CDR3 is 15 residues long. Germline values: CDR1 LGHDT, CDR2 YNNKEL (reference sequence). The V gene lost 0 bases and the J gene lost 5 bases, with 10 bases spanning the gap.

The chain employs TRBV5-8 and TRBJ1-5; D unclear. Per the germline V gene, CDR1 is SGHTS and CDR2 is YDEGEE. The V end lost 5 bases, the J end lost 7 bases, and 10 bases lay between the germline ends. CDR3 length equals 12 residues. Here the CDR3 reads CASRYERQPQHF. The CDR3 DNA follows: TGTGCCAGCAGATACGAGCGCCAGCCCCAGCATTTT.

CDR3 sequence (DNA): TGTGCCAGCAGCTTGCAGTTAAAAGATTCACCCCTCCACTTT. Translated: CASSLQLKDSPLHF. V gene TRBV5-6 combines with J gene TRBJ1-6; D remains unclear. This CDR3 comprises 14 residues. Trimming removed 1 base at V and 8 bases at J, with 10 bases between. Per germline, CDR1 SGHDT and CDR2 YYEEEE.

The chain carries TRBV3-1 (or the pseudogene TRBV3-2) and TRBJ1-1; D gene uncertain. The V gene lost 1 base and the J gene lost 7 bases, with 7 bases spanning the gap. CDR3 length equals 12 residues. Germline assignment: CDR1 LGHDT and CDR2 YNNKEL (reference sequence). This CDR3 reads CASSQVRDEAFF. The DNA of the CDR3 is TGTGCCAGCAGCCAAGTCCGGGATGAAGCTTTCTTT.

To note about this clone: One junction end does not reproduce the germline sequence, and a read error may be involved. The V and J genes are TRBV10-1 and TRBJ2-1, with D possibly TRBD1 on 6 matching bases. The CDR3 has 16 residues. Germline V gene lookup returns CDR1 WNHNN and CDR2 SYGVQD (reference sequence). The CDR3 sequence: CATSRLTGYPYNEQFF. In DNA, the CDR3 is TGCGCCACCAGTCGATTAACAGGGTACCCCTACAATGAGCAGTTCTTC.

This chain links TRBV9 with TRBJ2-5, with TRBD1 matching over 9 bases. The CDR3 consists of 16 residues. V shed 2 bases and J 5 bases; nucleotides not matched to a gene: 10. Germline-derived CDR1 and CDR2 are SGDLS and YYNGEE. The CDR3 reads CASSVSGTGRFETQYF. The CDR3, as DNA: TGTGCCAGCAGCGTGTCCGGGACAGGGCGTTTCGAGACCCAGTACTTC.

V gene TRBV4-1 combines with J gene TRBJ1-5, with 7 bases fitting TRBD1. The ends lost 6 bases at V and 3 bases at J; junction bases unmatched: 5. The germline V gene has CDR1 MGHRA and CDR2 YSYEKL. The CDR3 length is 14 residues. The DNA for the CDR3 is TGCGCCAGCAGTCGAACAGGGGTCAATCAGCCCCAGCATTTT. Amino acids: CASSRTGVNQPQHF.

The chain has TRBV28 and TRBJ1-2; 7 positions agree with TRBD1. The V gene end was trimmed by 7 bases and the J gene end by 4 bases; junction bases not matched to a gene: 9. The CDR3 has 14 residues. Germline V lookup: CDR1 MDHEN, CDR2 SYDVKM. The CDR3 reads CASNPGQRFYGYTF. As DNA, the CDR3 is TGTGCCAGCAACCCGGGACAGAGATTCTATGGCTACACCTTC.

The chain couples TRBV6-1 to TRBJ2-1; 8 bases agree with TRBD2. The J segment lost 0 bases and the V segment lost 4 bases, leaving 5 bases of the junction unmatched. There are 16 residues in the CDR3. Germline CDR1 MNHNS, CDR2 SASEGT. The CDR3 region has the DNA TGTGCCAGCAGTGGGACTAGCCTGAGCTCCTACAATGAGCAGTTCTTC. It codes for CASSGTSLSSYNEQFF.

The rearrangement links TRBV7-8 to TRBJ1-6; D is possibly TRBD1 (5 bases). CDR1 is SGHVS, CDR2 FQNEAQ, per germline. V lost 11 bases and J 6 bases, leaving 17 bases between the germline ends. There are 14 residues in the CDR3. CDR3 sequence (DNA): TGTGCCGCGGGGGAACCGGGGGTTAATTCACCCCTCCACTTT. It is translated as CAAGEPGVNSPLHF.

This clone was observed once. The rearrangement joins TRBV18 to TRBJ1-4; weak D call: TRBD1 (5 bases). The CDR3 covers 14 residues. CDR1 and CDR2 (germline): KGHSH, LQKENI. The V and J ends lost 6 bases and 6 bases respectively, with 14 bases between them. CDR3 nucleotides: TGTGCCAGCTCGCAGGGTCGCGATCATGAAAAACTGTTTTTT. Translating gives CASSQGRDHEKLFF.

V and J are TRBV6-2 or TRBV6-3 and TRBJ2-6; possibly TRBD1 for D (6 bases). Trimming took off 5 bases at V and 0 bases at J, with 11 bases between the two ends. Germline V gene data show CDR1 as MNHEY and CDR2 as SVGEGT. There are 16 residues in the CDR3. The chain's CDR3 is CASSQGQTSGANVLTF. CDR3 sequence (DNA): TGTGCCAGCAGTCAGGGACAAACCTCTGGGGCCAACGTCCTGACTTTC.

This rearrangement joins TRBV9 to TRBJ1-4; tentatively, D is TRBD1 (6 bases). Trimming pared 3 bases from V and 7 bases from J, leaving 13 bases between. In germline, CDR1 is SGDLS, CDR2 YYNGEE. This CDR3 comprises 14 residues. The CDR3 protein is CASSAQGGGEKLFF. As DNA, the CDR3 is TGTGCCAGCAGCGCCCAGGGAGGGGGTGAAAAACTGTTTTTT.

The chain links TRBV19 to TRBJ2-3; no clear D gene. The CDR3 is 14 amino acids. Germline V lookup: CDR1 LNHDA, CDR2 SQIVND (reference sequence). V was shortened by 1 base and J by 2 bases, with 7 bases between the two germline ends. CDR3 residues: CASSIGQFTDTQYF. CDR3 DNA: TGTGCCAGTAGTATAGGGCAGTTCACAGATACGCAGTATTTT.

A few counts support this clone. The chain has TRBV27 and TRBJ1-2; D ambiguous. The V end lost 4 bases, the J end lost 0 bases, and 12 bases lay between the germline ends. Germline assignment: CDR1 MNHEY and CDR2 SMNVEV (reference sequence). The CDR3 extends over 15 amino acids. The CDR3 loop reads CASSSLSSANYGYTF. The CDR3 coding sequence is TGTGCCAGCAGTTCCCTCTCTTCAGCTAACTATGGCTACACCTTC.